Listed below are T cell receptor beta chains from one sample, sequenced in a study of blood T cells in healthy people across ages. TCRdb used MiXCR to reprocess the 5' RACE reads, holding one entry per CDR3 protein. The repertoire holds some 1.4 million distinct CDR3 sequences, with roughly 45% as singletons. Sequenced sample: blood. Receptors were obtained from a woman younger than 35 in good health. Each CDR3 is given with its conserved first and last residue. Fields, in order: D gene, clone size, J gene, V gene, CDR3 DNA, CDR3 protein. The D gene is left open where the match is weak. Not all rows give a size; the values are once, few, many and, for expanded clones, a class.

d_call: TRBD1
clone_size: NA
j_call: TRBJ1-6
v_call: TRBV20-1
cdr3_nt: TGCAGTGCTAGAGATCAAAGGGTGACAGGGGGCGTTAATTCACCCCTCCACTTT
cdr3_aa: CSARDQRVTGGVNSPLHF

d_call: TRBD2
clone_size: NA
j_call: TRBJ2-3
v_call: TRBV12-3/TRBV12-4
cdr3_nt: TGTGCCAGCAGTTTAGTCCATTCGGAGGTTAGCGGGAGTCGGCTCCCGCCAGATACGCAGTATTTT
cdr3_aa: CASSLVHSEVSGSRLPPDTQYF

d_call: NA
clone_size: NA
j_call: TRBJ2-6
v_call: TRBV7-9
cdr3_nt: TGTGCCAGCAGCTTTAGGCCGGGGGCCCTCAAGACCTCTGGGGCCAACGTCCTGACTTTC
cdr3_aa: CASSFRPGALKTSGANVLTF

d_call: TRBD1
clone_size: NA
j_call: TRBJ1-1
v_call: TRBV10-3
cdr3_nt: TGTGCCATCAAAGGGGGCGGGATCGACACTGAAGCTTTCTTT
cdr3_aa: CAIKGGGIDTEAFF

d_call: NA
clone_size: NA
j_call: TRBJ2-7
v_call: TRBV7-9
cdr3_nt: TGTGCCAGCAGCCCTCAGGGGAGAGAGTCCTACGAGCAGTACTTC
cdr3_aa: CASSPQGRESYEQYF

d_call: TRBD2
clone_size: NA
j_call: TRBJ2-3
v_call: TRBV6-5
cdr3_nt: TGTGCCAGCGCAACTAGCGGACCAAGTTCAGATACGCAGTATTTT
cdr3_aa: CASATSGPSSDTQYF

d_call: NA
clone_size: many
j_call: TRBJ2-7
v_call: TRBV25-1
cdr3_nt: TGTGCCAGCAGTGGGTTCTACGAGCAGTACTTC
cdr3_aa: CASSGFYEQYF

d_call: TRBD2
clone_size: NA
j_call: TRBJ2-1
v_call: TRBV20-1
cdr3_nt: TGCAGTGCCACGGGACTAGCGGGAGGGAGGGGGTTCTTC
cdr3_aa: CSATGLAGGRGFF

d_call: TRBD2
clone_size: NA
j_call: TRBJ2-5
v_call: TRBV7-7
cdr3_nt: TGTGCTTCGGGACTAGCGGGGAATTGGCAAGAGACCCAGTACTTC
cdr3_aa: CASGLAGNWQETQYF

d_call: NA
clone_size: few
j_call: TRBJ2-7
v_call: TRBV4-1
cdr3_nt: TGCGCCAGCAGCCAAGAGGTAGGGGGGCCCTACGAGCAGTACTTC
cdr3_aa: CASSQEVGGPYEQYF

d_call: NA
clone_size: few
j_call: TRBJ1-4
v_call: TRBV7-9
cdr3_nt: TGTGCCAGCAGCCCGGGATTCGGCCTGTTTTTT
cdr3_aa: CASSPGFGLFF

d_call: NA
clone_size: NA
j_call: TRBJ2-3
v_call: TRBV12-3/TRBV12-4
cdr3_nt: TGTGCCGGCAGCTCCTACGGTCTTAGCACAGATACGCAGTATTTT
cdr3_aa: CAGSSYGLSTDTQYF

d_call: NA
clone_size: NA
j_call: TRBJ2-7
v_call: TRBV5-1
cdr3_nt: TGCGCCAGCAGCTTGTGGAAGGGTACCTACGAGCAGTACTTC
cdr3_aa: CASSLWKGTYEQYF

d_call: NA
clone_size: NA
j_call: TRBJ2-5
v_call: TRBV7-2
cdr3_nt: TGTGCCAGCAGCCTCGGCTTTAGACCGGACCTTGAGCAGTACTTC
cdr3_aa: CASSLGFRPDLEQYF

d_call: NA
clone_size: NA
j_call: TRBJ2-5
v_call: TRBV6-6
cdr3_nt: TGTGCCAGCAGCCGACTAGTTAAGGGCCCTAAACAGGAGACCCAGTACTTC
cdr3_aa: CASSRLVKGPKQETQYF

d_call: TRBD2
clone_size: few
j_call: TRBJ2-1
v_call: TRBV11-3
cdr3_nt: TGTGCCAGCGCTAGCGGGGTGTACAATGAGCAGTTCTTC
cdr3_aa: CASASGVYNEQFF

d_call: TRBD1
clone_size: NA
j_call: TRBJ2-7
v_call: TRBV4-1
cdr3_nt: TGCGCCAGCAGCCTGACCGGGACAGCGACCTACGAGCAGTACTTC
cdr3_aa: CASSLTGTATYEQYF

d_call: NA
clone_size: many
j_call: TRBJ2-5
v_call: TRBV7-2
cdr3_nt: TGTGCCAGCAGCTTTGTGGAGACCCAGTACTTC
cdr3_aa: CASSFVETQYF

d_call: NA
clone_size: NA
j_call: TRBJ2-3
v_call: TRBV7-2
cdr3_nt: TGTGCCAGCACCCCACCCCGGGGGGCGACAGATACGCAGTATTTT
cdr3_aa: CASTPPRGATDTQYF

d_call: NA
clone_size: NA
j_call: TRBJ2-4
v_call: TRBV28
cdr3_nt: TGTGCCAGCAGCGCGGAATGGCGAGGGATCCGTAGGGGGTACTTC
cdr3_aa: CASSAEWRGIRRGYF

d_call: NA
clone_size: NA
j_call: TRBJ1-2
v_call: TRBV2
cdr3_nt: TGTGCCAGCAGGCTCTCCGGCTACACCTTC
cdr3_aa: CASRLSGYTF

d_call: NA
clone_size: NA
j_call: TRBJ2-7
v_call: TRBV6-5
cdr3_nt: TGTGCCAGCGGCCCCGGCTCCAACGAGCAGTACTTC
cdr3_aa: CASGPGSNEQYF

d_call: NA
clone_size: NA
j_call: TRBJ2-1
v_call: TRBV6-6
cdr3_nt: TGTGCCAGCAGTTACTCGCGAATTGAGCAGTTCTTC
cdr3_aa: CASSYSRIEQFF

d_call: TRBD2
clone_size: NA
j_call: TRBJ2-1
v_call: TRBV7-2
cdr3_nt: TGTGCCAGCAGCTCGGGGACTAGCGGGGGCCCCGCCTACAATGAGCAGTTCTTC
cdr3_aa: CASSSGTSGGPAYNEQFF

d_call: NA
clone_size: NA
j_call: TRBJ2-3
v_call: TRBV7-2
cdr3_nt: TGTGCCAGCAGCTTAACCAGAATTTCCACAGATACGCAGTATTTT
cdr3_aa: CASSLTRISTDTQYF

d_call: NA
clone_size: NA
j_call: TRBJ1-2
v_call: TRBV2
cdr3_nt: TGTGCCAGCAGCCCACAATCAGGGGAAGTTGGTAGTGGCTACACCTTC
cdr3_aa: CASSPQSGEVGSGYTF

d_call: TRBD2
clone_size: NA
j_call: TRBJ2-7
v_call: TRBV2
cdr3_nt: TGTGCCAGCATCACCGCCGGGACTAGCAGTTACAATGAGCAGTACTTC
cdr3_aa: CASITAGTSSYNEQYF

d_call: TRBD2
clone_size: many
j_call: TRBJ2-5
v_call: TRBV5-1
cdr3_nt: TGCGCCAGCAGCTTGGGACTAGCGGGTGCACAAGAGACCCAGTACTTC
cdr3_aa: CASSLGLAGAQETQYF

d_call: TRBD1
clone_size: few
j_call: TRBJ2-1
v_call: TRBV10-3
cdr3_nt: TGTGCCATCAAGACAGGGGATACCTACAATGAGCAGTTCTTC
cdr3_aa: CAIKTGDTYNEQFF

d_call: NA
clone_size: few
j_call: TRBJ2-7
v_call: TRBV9
cdr3_nt: TGTGCCAGCAGCGTCGAGGGCTCCTACGAGCAGTACTTC
cdr3_aa: CASSVEGSYEQYF

d_call: NA
clone_size: NA
j_call: TRBJ1-2
v_call: TRBV13
cdr3_nt: TGTGCCAGCAGCTTAGAAGCCCAGGGGAACTATGGCTACACCTTC
cdr3_aa: CASSLEAQGNYGYTF

d_call: TRBD1
clone_size: NA
j_call: TRBJ2-1
v_call: TRBV5-4
cdr3_nt: TGTGCCAGCAGCTTGTCGGGGCTACAGGGGGGTGAGCAGTTCTTC
cdr3_aa: CASSLSGLQGGEQFF

d_call: TRBD1
clone_size: once
j_call: TRBJ2-7
v_call: TRBV27
cdr3_nt: TGTGCCAGCAGTTTCTTCCCGGACAGGGGAAAGGAGCAGTACTTC
cdr3_aa: CASSFFPDRGKEQYF